The 15 T cell receptor beta chains in this list originate from one sample, sequenced in a study of a mutant IDH1 vaccine in newly diagnosed glioma. No cognate antigen is known for these TCRs. The protocol was immunoSEQ multiplex PCR, while the TCRdb copy is restricted to in-frame clones and leaves out a portion. This table holds roughly 110,000 clones, roughly 90% found once. Time point given: week 11, during vaccination. The investigators gave 300 ug of mutant IDH1 20-mer peptide in each vaccine dose, together with topical imiquimod. The sequencing here drew on PBMCs, taken from a glioma patient whose treatment included an IDH1 peptide vaccine. These receptors came from a woman aged 45 to 65 with glioma.

This rearrangement joins TRBV2 to TRBJ1-4; tentatively, D is TRBD1 (5 bases). Trimming removed 6 bases from V and 0 bases from J, with 14 bases in between. The V gene's germline CDR1 is SNHLY and CDR2 FYNNEI. This CDR3 is 16 amino acids long. This CDR3 reads CASRGGYTATNEKLFF. The CDR3 DNA reads as TGTGCCAGCAGGGGGGGGTACACTGCAACTAATGAAAAACTGTTTTTT.

The chain combines TRBV28 with TRBJ1-1, with D possibly TRBD1 on 5 matching bases. V was clipped by 3 bases and J by 8 bases, with 10 bases between them. The CDR3 length is 12 residues. Germline V gene data show CDR1 as MDHEN and CDR2 as SYDVKM. The CDR3 sequence is CASSFEGREAFF. The CDR3 DNA is TGTGCCAGCAGTTTTGAGGGGCGAGAAGCTTTCTTT.

The J gene is TRBJ2-3, the V gene TRBV5-1, with TRBD2 matching over 10 bases. With 2 bases clipped from V and 6 bases from J, the junction kept 6 bases outside the gene matches. Germline V gives CDR1 SGHRS, CDR2 YFSETQ. The length of the CDR3 is 15 residues. CDR3 in DNA: TGCGCCAGCAGCTTAGCGGGAGGGCCAACCGATACGCAGTATTTT. It translates to CASSLAGGPTDTQYF.

This sequence joins TRBV27 and TRBJ2-7; 11 nucleotides align to TRBD2. V dropped 7 bases and J dropped 6; count of bases not matched to a gene: 5. The CDR3 totals 13 residues. CDR1 MNHEY and CDR2 SMNVEV come from the germline V gene (reference sequence). Here the CDR3 DNA reads TGTGCCAGCACGACTAGCGGGAAGGTCGAGCAGTACTTC. Its protein product is CASTTSGKVEQYF.

This clone was seen a few times. This chain joins TRBV7-9 and TRBJ1-2, with D unresolved. This CDR3 contains 13 residues. With 1 base removed from V and 7 bases from J, the gap between germline ends came to 10 bases. In germline, CDR1 is SEHNR, CDR2 FQNEAQ (reference sequence). The DNA for the CDR3 is TGTGCCAGCAGCTTAGGAGGTCTCGGTGGCTACACCTTC. Its translation: CASSLGGLGGYTF. The variable domain in full, with the rest retrieved from reference TRBV7-9 and TRBJ1-2, is DTGVSQNPRHKITKRGQNVTFRCDPISEHNRLYWYRQTLGQGPEFLTYFQNEAQLEKSRLLSDRFSAERPKGSFSTLEIQRTEQGDSAMYLCASSLGGLGGYTFGSGTRLTVV.

The gene calls are TRBV9 and TRBJ2-3, with 10 nucleotides matching TRBD2. Germline lookup yields CDR1 SGDLS and CDR2 YYNGEE. The V and J ends lost 4 bases and 12 bases, in that order; junction bases with no gene match: 14. This CDR3 is 15 amino acids long. The CDR3 reads CASSPSPSSGRTQYF. The CDR3, as DNA: TGTGCCAGCAGCCCTAGCCCCTCTAGCGGGAGAACCCAGTATTTT.

A single count supports this clone. The chain is built from TRBV10-3 and TRBJ2-7, with 10 positions matching TRBD1. Trimming cost V 7 bases and J 4 bases; bases outside gene matches: 7. The CDR3 covers 14 residues. The germline V gene has CDR1 ENHRY and CDR2 SYGVKD. The CDR3 nucleotides read TGTGCCATCACAAATACGGACAGGGGGTACGAGCAGTACTTC. It specifies CAITNTDRGYEQYF.

J is TRBJ2-5 and V is TRBV11-2; D unclear. V was pared by 1 base and J by 1 base, with 7 bases between. The V gene's germline CDR1 is SGHAT and CDR2 FQNNGV. The CDR3 has 14 residues. CDR3 sequence reads: CASSLVMTQETQYF. DNA of the CDR3: TGTGCCAGCAGCTTAGTCATGACCCAAGAGACCCAGTACTTC.

V gene TRBV5-6 combines with J gene TRBJ2-7, with no clear D. Per the germline V gene, CDR1 is SGHDT and CDR2 is YYEEEE. The CDR3 totals 15 residues. With 0 bases removed from V and 3 bases from J, the gap between germline ends came to 13 bases. CDR3 coding DNA: TGTGCCAGCAGCTTGGGGCGGATGGGAATCTACGAGCAGTACTTC. This encodes CASSLGRMGIYEQYF.

The V call is TRBV19, the J call TRBJ2-1; no clear D. Trimming stripped 3 bases from V and 0 bases from J, with 9 bases between. The germline gives CDR1 LNHDA, CDR2 SQIVND (reference sequence). CDR3 length: 15 residues. CDR3 sequence reads: CASSIPGGSYNEQFF. The CDR3 nucleotides are TGTGCCAGTAGTATTCCGGGCGGCTCCTACAATGAGCAGTTCTTC.

The V gene is TRBV11-2, the J gene TRBJ2-7; D ambiguous. CDR1 SGHAT and CDR2 FQNNGV come from the germline V gene. Deletions cut 5 bases from V and 6 bases from J, with 14 bases between. This CDR3 spans 13 amino acids. CDR3 bases: TGTGCCAGCAGCCTCCCCTCCTCGCCCGAGCAGTACTTC. Protein: CASSLPSSPEQYF.

The V call is TRBV5-4, the J call TRBJ2-7, with 7 bases fitting TRBD1. This CDR3 has 14 amino acids. CDR1 and CDR2 (germline): SGHNT, YYREEE (reference sequence). V lost 4 bases and J lost 5; bases outside the gene matches: 9. In DNA, the CDR3 is TGTGCCAGCAGCAGGACAGGCTCAGGAGACGAGCAGTACTTC. It translates to CASSRTGSGDEQYF.

The chain recombines TRBV27 with TRBJ2-3; D is undetermined. Germline CDR1 and CDR2: MNHEY and SMNVEV (reference sequence). There are 15 residues in the CDR3. The V end lost 3 bases, the J end lost 2 bases, and 12 bases lay between the germline ends. In DNA, the CDR3 is TGTGCCAGCAGTTTTACCCACCCCCCCACAGATACGCAGTATTTT. This gives the protein CASSFTHPPTDTQYF.

This clone turned up a few times. The chain links TRBV11-2 to TRBJ1-1; possible D gene TRBD1, 6 bases. V was pared by 0 bases and J by 6 bases, with 11 bases between. The CDR3 is 14 amino acids. The V gene's germline CDR1 is SGHAT and CDR2 FQNNGV. The CDR3 region is CASSLDAQGPEAFF. DNA of the CDR3: TGTGCCAGCAGCTTAGATGCACAGGGCCCTGAAGCTTTCTTT. The full variable domain, rest sourced from reference TRBV11-2 and TRBJ1-1, is EAGVAQSPRYKIIEKRQSVAFWCNPISGHATLYWYQQILGQGPKLLIQFQNNGVVDDSQLPKDRFSAERLKGVDSTLKIQPAKLEDSAVYLCASSLDAQGPEAFFGQGTRLTVV.

This clone was seen just once. This rearrangement joins TRBV19 to TRBJ2-2; 7 bases map to TRBD2. J lost 1 base, V lost 1 base, and 9 bases had no gene match. Germline V CDR1 and CDR2: LNHDA, SQIVND (reference sequence). The CDR3 consists of 18 residues. The CDR3: CASSIGRASGKNTGELFF. The CDR3 DNA follows: TGTGCCAGTAGTATAGGGCGTGCTAGCGGAAAGAACACCGGGGAGCTGTTTTTT. The full variable domain, completed using reference TRBV19 and TRBJ2-2, is DGGITQSPKYLFRKEGQNVTLSCEQNLNHDAMYWYRQDPGQGLRLIYYSQIVNDFQKGDIAEGYSVSREKKESFPLTVTSAQKNPTAFYLCASSIGRASGKNTGELFFGEGSRLTVL.